The T cell receptor (beta chain) under discussion was sequenced for a study of glioma-infiltrating T cells. Study-wide points: Non-neoplastic patients had below-expected tissue-blood divergence, while all gliomas exceeded expectation. Only very few CDR3 sequences appeared in both tissue and blood.

The CDR3 is 15 amino acids. The V gene's germline CDR1 is MNHNS and CDR2 SASEGT. Trimming at V came to 5 bases and at J to 3 bases, leaving 7 bases not matched to a gene. This clonotype showed up many times. What it recognizes is unknown. Amplification of TCR alpha and beta CDR3 regions from RNA used iRepertoire nested multiplex PCR. Input was roughly 100-450 ng of tissue mRNA or PBMC total RNA. TCRdb ran MiXCR on the multiplex PCR reads and lists one entry per CDR3 protein. The repertoire includes 100,000 to 150,000 distinct CDR3 sequences, 23% of them detected once, and roughly 15% sits in the top ten.

The TCR was taken from a human donor with low-grade glioma or glioblastoma, undergoing nonglioma brain surgery, or in good health (not recorded which). This sequence joins TRBV6-1 and TRBJ2-7, with 10 nucleotides matching TRBD1. The source material was glioma tissue, nonneoplastic brain tissue, or PBMCs (not recorded which). CDR3 region: CASSPPGQGIYEQYF. In nucleotides, the CDR3 is TGTGCCAGCAGTCCCCCGGGACAGGGGATCTACGAGCAGTACTTC.